This T cell receptor beta chain was profiled in a study of Graves' ophthalmopathy and Graves' hyperthyroidism. Having ophthalmopathy, the donors showed moderate-to-severe activity, CAS ≥3 and NOSPECS ≥4, with disease lasting under 3 months. Exclusion criteria comprised other autoimmune diseases, uncontrolled infections, pregnancy or lactation in patients. This clonotype was seen many times. Antigen unknown. This CDR3 region has 15 residues. V was clipped by 7 bases and J by 4 bases; unmatched bases: 7. Germline V gene sequence: CDR1 SGHVS, CDR2 FQNEAQ. RNA transcripts provided the template for amplifying TCR beta CDR3 regions. HTBI primers were employed in first-round RT-PCR, then a second-round multiplex PCR followed. TCRdb reprocessed the multiplex PCR reads with MiXCR, giving one entry per CDR3 protein. In the table there are roughly 220,000 distinct CDR3 sequences, 45% of which are singletons. Study-level findings and limits: Thyroid clonotypes that were expanded above 0.001 frequency mostly also appeared in blood. Ophthalmopathy progression prediction by the model yielded a sensitivity of 55% to 71% and a specificity of 72.22%.

The rearrangement uses TRBV7-8 and TRBJ2-7; 13 bases agree with TRBD2. The TCR was taken from an adult man with Graves' ophthalmopathy. The sequenced sample was peripheral blood. CDR3 nucleotides: TGTGCCAGCATCTCCGGGACTAGCGGGGCTTACGAGCAGTACTTC. Residues: CASISGTSGAYEQYF.